The 27 T cell receptor beta chains in this list originate from one sample, sequenced in a study of T cell repertoires in cytomegalovirus infection. MiXCR was run by TCRdb on the reads, yielding one entry per CDR3 protein. The repertoire holds 290,000 or so distinct CDR3 sequences, with roughly 9.3% as singletons. The sequenced sample was PBMCs. The receptor source for this set is a human donor in good health (CMV status not recorded). Some clones in this sample may be carry-over from other donors' samples.

This clonotype was seen many times. The chain joins TRBV6-1 to TRBJ2-2, with D possibly TRBD2 on 5 matching bases. Germline CDR1 and CDR2: MNHNS and SASEGT. The CDR3 contains 16 residues. Trimming removed 2 bases at V and 5 bases at J, with 15 bases between. CDR3 DNA: TGTGCCAGCAGTGAAACTCGAGCGGATATAACCGGGGAGCTGTTTTTT. It codes for CASSETRADITGELFF.

This clonotype showed up many times. The chain links TRBV6-5 to TRBJ1-5; D is unresolved. V gave up 6 bases and J gave up 0 bases, with 9 bases separating them. In germline, CDR1 is MNHEY, CDR2 SVGAGI. The CDR3 contains 14 residues. The chain's CDR3 is CASSKTLSNQPQHF. The DNA for the CDR3 is TGTGCCAGCAGCAAGACCCTTAGCAATCAGCCCCAGCATTTT.

The V and J genes are TRBV14 and TRBJ1-4, with D perhaps TRBD1 (5 bases). The CDR3 length is 15 residues. The V end was cut by 1 base, the J end by 2 bases, with 8 bases between. In germline, CDR1 is SGHDN, CDR2 FVKESK. Here the CDR3 reads CASSQVGATNEKLFF. The CDR3 coding sequence is TGTGCCAGCAGCCAAGTTGGGGCGACTAATGAAAAACTGTTTTTT. The variable domain in full, completed from reference TRBV14 and TRBJ1-4, reads EAGVTQFPSHSVIEKGQTVTLRCDPISGHDNLYWYRRVMGKEIKFLLHFVKESKQDESGMPNNRFLAERTGGTYSTLKVQPAELEDSGVYFCASSQVGATNEKLFFGSGTQLSVL.

V and J are TRBV20-1 and TRBJ1-4, with a possible D match to TRBD1 (5 bases). This CDR3 contains 15 residues. The germline V gene encodes CDR1 DFQATT and CDR2 SNEGSKA (reference sequence). With 5 bases removed from V and 8 bases from J, the gap between germline ends came to 21 bases. CDR3 loop: CSAAHRGGEGEKLFF. Here the CDR3 DNA reads TGCAGTGCTGCCCACCGCGGGGGGGAAGGGGAAAAACTGTTTTTT.

The gene calls are TRBV20-1 and TRBJ2-2; 8 bases are a match to TRBD2. This CDR3 is 14 amino acids long. With 4 bases clipped from V and 7 bases from J, the junction kept 8 bases outside the gene matches. The V gene's germline CDR1 is DFQATT and CDR2 SNEGSKA (reference sequence). The CDR3 DNA sequence: TGCAGTGCTACCCGGACTAGCCGGGGCGGGGAGCTGTTTTTT. Translated: CSATRTSRGGELFF.

This clonotype occurred many times. The V call is TRBV5-8, the J call TRBJ1-1; TRBD1 aligns across 9 bases. CDR3 length: 14 amino acids. The trim removed 4 bases at V and 6 bases at J, leaving 7 bases unmatched. Germline V gene lookup returns CDR1 SGHTS and CDR2 YDEGEE. The DNA for the CDR3 is TGTGCCAGCAGCCCACGGGACAGGGACGCTGAAGCTTTCTTT. This translates into CASSPRDRDAEAFF.

This clonotype showed up just a few times. The V and J genes are TRBV24-1 and TRBJ1-1; no clear D. The V end lost 3 bases, the J end lost 5 bases, and 9 bases lay between the germline ends. This CDR3 is built from 13 residues. Germline lookup yields CDR1 KGHDR and CDR2 SFDVKD. The CDR3, as DNA: TGTGCCACCAGTGATGTAGGGAGGACTGAAGCTTTCTTT. Translated: CATSDVGRTEAFF.

This clonotype was observed many times. This sequence joins TRBV6-2 or TRBV6-3 and TRBJ1-2, with 8 positions matching TRBD1. The CDR3 has 15 residues. The V segment lost 2 bases and the J segment 3 bases; nucleotides outside the gene matches: 5. Germline CDR1 reads MNHEY; CDR2 reads SVGEGT. The DNA of the CDR3 is TGTGCCAGCAGTTACCCCGGACAGGGTGACTATGGCTACACCTTC. Its translation is CASSYPGQGDYGYTF.

This clonotype was picked up a small number of times. The chain combines TRBV6-2 or TRBV6-3 with TRBJ2-7; unclear D gene. The CDR3 contains 13 residues. Germline V gene lookup returns CDR1 MNHEY and CDR2 SVGEGT. Trimming left V 2 bases short and J 5 bases short, with 10 bases between. CDR3 loop: CASSYRDGHEQYF. CDR3 DNA: TGTGCCAGCAGTTACCGAGACGGTCACGAGCAGTACTTC.

This clonotype came up many times. This sequence joins TRBV7-3 and TRBJ2-6; 12 bases line up with TRBD2. V gave up 5 bases and J gave up 3 bases; unmatched junction bases: 5. Germline V gene lookup returns CDR1 SGHTA and CDR2 FQGTGA. The CDR3 length is 17 residues. CDR3 in DNA: TGTGCCAGCAGCCCTAGCGGGGGGGCCGTTGGGGCCAACGTCCTGACTTTC. Amino acids: CASSPSGGAVGANVLTF. The full variable domain, its missing parts supplied by reference TRBV7-3 and TRBJ2-6, is GAGVSQTPSNKVTEKGKYVELRCDPISGHTALYWYRQSLGQGPEFLIYFQGTGAADDSGLPNDRFFAVRPEGSVSTLKIQRTERGDSAVYLCASSPSGGAVGANVLTFGAGSRLTVL.

This clonotype was found many times. V is TRBV19 and J is TRBJ1-3; D possibly corresponds to TRBD1 (5 bases). Trimming removed 6 bases at V and 0 bases at J, with 9 bases between. Germline loops: CDR1 LNHDA, CDR2 SQIVND (reference sequence). This CDR3 spans 14 amino acids. The CDR3 reads CASSMRGSGNTIYF. CDR3 DNA sequence: TGTGCCAGTAGCATGAGGGGCTCTGGAAACACCATATATTTT.

This clonotype showed up just a few times. The chain joins TRBV18 to TRBJ2-5, with D possibly matching TRBD2 (5 bases). V lost 3 bases, J lost 4 bases, and 15 bases lay in between. CDR3 length: 15 residues. CDR1 is KGHSH and CDR2 is LQKENI in the germline V gene. CDR3 region: CASSPRRADRETQYF. In DNA, the CDR3 is TGTGCCAGCTCACCTCGGCGGGCAGACCGAGAGACCCAGTACTTC. Full variable domain (missing parts from reference TRBV18 and TRBJ2-5): NAGVMQNPRHLVRRRGQEARLRCSPMKGHSHVYWYRQLPEEGLKFMVYLQKENIIDESGMPKERFSAEFPKEGPSILRIQQVVRGDSAAYFCASSPRRADRETQYFGPGTRLLVL.

Many counts were recorded for this clonotype. This chain joins TRBV28 and TRBJ2-7; TRBD1 agrees at 9 bases. The length of the CDR3 is 15 residues. Trimming took 4 bases from V and 2 from J; bases not matched to a gene: 6. Germline V gives CDR1 MDHEN, CDR2 SYDVKM. Here the CDR3 DNA reads TGTGCCAGCAGTTCCTTTAGGACAGGGGCCTACGAGCAGTACTTC. This gives the protein CASSSFRTGAYEQYF.

In its sample, this clonotype was seen many times. This chain connects TRBV9 to TRBJ2-7, with D perhaps given as TRBD1 or TRBD2 (6 bases each). V shed 0 bases and J shed 1 base, with 14 bases lying between them. Germline assignment: CDR1 SGDLS and CDR2 YYNGEE. This CDR3 is 16 amino acids long. CDR3 region: CASSVEGGSPSYEQYF. The CDR3 region has the DNA TGTGCCAGCAGCGTAGAGGGGGGTAGTCCATCCTACGAGCAGTACTTC.

This sequence joins TRBV14 and TRBJ2-7; no definite D call. The germline CDR1 and CDR2 sequences are SGHDN and FVKESK. V lost 3 bases and J 2 bases, leaving 11 bases between the germline ends. This CDR3 is built from 14 residues. CDR3 in DNA: TGTGCCAGCAGCCACGCGGACGGTACCTACGAGCAGTACTTC. Its translation: CASSHADGTYEQYF. Full variable domain (rest looked up from reference TRBV14 and TRBJ2-7): EAGVTQFPSHSVIEKGQTVTLRCDPISGHDNLYWYRRVMGKEIKFLLHFVKESKQDESGMPNNRFLAERTGGTYSTLKVQPAELEDSGVYFCASSHADGTYEQYFGPGTRLTVT.

This clonotype was seen ten or more times. This chain links TRBV20-1 with TRBJ1-1; D gene uncertain. Germline loops: CDR1 DFQATT, CDR2 SNEGSKA (reference sequence). The CDR3 sequence is 13 residues long. V was clipped by 0 bases and J by 3 bases, with 8 bases between them. Written as DNA, the CDR3 is TGCAGTGCTAGAGATCGCTTGCACACTGAAGCTTTCTTT. Its translation is CSARDRLHTEAFF.

This clonotype was seen ten or more times. The chain has TRBV5-1 and TRBJ2-7; D not certain. The CDR3 extends over 12 amino acids. Germline assignment: CDR1 SGHRS and CDR2 YFSETQ. The V end was cut by 4 bases, the J end by 5 bases, with 10 bases between. The CDR3 protein is CASSLGYNEQYF. CDR3 sequence (DNA): TGCGCCAGCAGCCTGGGCTACAACGAGCAGTACTTC.

This clonotype has at least ten counts. V and J are TRBV20-1 and TRBJ2-7; D possibly uses TRBD1 or TRBD2 (5 bases each). The germline gives CDR1 DFQATT, CDR2 SNEGSKA (reference sequence). The CDR3 consists of 14 residues. The V gene lost 5 bases and the J gene lost 3 bases, with 17 bases spanning the gap. In DNA form, the CDR3 reads TGCAGTGCTCCCCGGGACCATGGACTCTACGAGCAGTACTTC. Its protein is CSAPRDHGLYEQYF.

This rearrangement joins TRBV2 to TRBJ2-7; 9 bases match TRBD2. Trimming took 6 bases from V and 2 from J; bases not matched to a gene: 2. Germline CDR1 SNHLY, CDR2 FYNNEI. The CDR3 contains 13 residues. The CDR3 DNA sequence: TGTGCCAGCAGCCCTAGCGGGACCTACGAGCAGTACTTC. As protein: CASSPSGTYEQYF.

Ten or more counts support this clonotype. This sequence joins TRBV5-1 and TRBJ1-4; 7 bases align to TRBD1. After removal of 2 bases from V and 4 bases from J, the junction contained 5 bases not matched to a gene. Germline V gene lookup returns CDR1 SGHRS and CDR2 YFSETQ. The CDR3 contains 15 residues. CDR3: CASSFRDRLNEKLFF. Written as DNA, the CDR3 is TGCGCCAGCAGCTTCCGGGACAGACTTAATGAAAAACTGTTTTTT.

This clonotype has only a few counts. CDR3 protein: CASSYYNQETQYF. The CDR3 region has the DNA TGTGCCAGCAGTTACTATAATCAGGAGACCCAGTACTTC. The J gene is TRBJ2-5, the V gene TRBV6-2 or TRBV6-3; D remains ambiguous. The CDR3 sequence is 13 residues long. Germline CDR1 MNHEY, CDR2 SVGEGT. V lost 1 base and J 5 bases, leaving 8 bases between the germline ends.

V usage is TRBV23-1 and J usage is TRBJ1-5, with unresolved D. TRBV23-1 is an ORF; its function is uncertain. This CDR3 has 15 amino acids. V was cut by 1 base and J by 4 bases, with 11 bases left in between. The CDR3 loop reads CASSQLRRENQPQHF. For the CDR3, the DNA is TGCGCCAGCAGTCAATTGAGGCGGGAGAATCAGCCCCAGCATTTT.

This clonotype came up many times. The chain is built from TRBV7-8 and TRBJ1-5; 7 bases agree with TRBD1. V trimming: 4 bases; J trimming: 2 bases; junction bases outside the gene matches: 8. CDR3 length equals 16 residues. CDR1 is SGHVS, CDR2 FQNEAQ, per germline. CDR3 DNA: TGTGCCAGCAGCTCGGGACCTCAGGGGGGCAATCAGCCCCAGCATTTT. Translating it yields CASSSGPQGGNQPQHF.

The gene calls are TRBV7-9 and TRBJ1-1; D gene uncertain. Germline V gene lookup returns CDR1 SEHNR and CDR2 FQNEAQ (reference sequence). CDR3 length equals 8 residues. Deletions cut 1 base from V and 13 bases from J, with 1 base between. The CDR3 loop is CASSLGFF. CDR3 sequence (DNA): TGTGCCAGCAGCTTAGGTTTCTTT. The full variable domain, with the rest looked up from reference TRBV7-9 and TRBJ1-1, is DTGVSQNPRHKITKRGQNVTFRCDPISEHNRLYWYRQTLGQGPEFLTYFQNEAQLEKSRLLSDRFSAERPKGSFSTLEIQRTEQGDSAMYLCASSLGFFGQGTRLTVV.

Ten or more counts support this clonotype. The chain carries TRBV7-8 and TRBJ2-1; 13 bases are shared with TRBD2. V shed 1 base and J 10 bases; nucleotides not matched to a gene: 7. Looked up from germline, CDR1 is SGHVS and CDR2 is FQNEAQ. The CDR3 sequence is 16 residues long. The CDR3 nucleotides read TGTGCCAGCAGCTTAGGACTAGCGGGGGGCCGGGGGGAGCAGTTCTTC. This gives the protein CASSLGLAGGRGEQFF.

This clonotype appeared many times. This chain joins TRBV6-1 and TRBJ2-3; 9 bases agree with TRBD2. Germline V gene data show CDR1 as MNHNS and CDR2 as SASEGT. V lost 0 bases and J lost 2; bases outside the gene matches: 6. This CDR3 is built from 17 residues. The CDR3 DNA is TGTGCCAGCAGTGAAGCGTCTAGCGGGGTACTCACAGATACGCAGTATTTT. This encodes CASSEASSGVLTDTQYF.

This clonotype was observed many times. J is TRBJ2-2 and V is TRBV7-2, with D perhaps matching TRBD1 or TRBD2 (5 bases each). The V gene lost 7 bases and the J gene lost 2 bases, with 20 bases spanning the gap. This CDR3 has 17 residues. Germline V lookup: CDR1 SGHTA, CDR2 FQGNSA. CDR3 in DNA: TGTGCCAGCACCCACCCGATCCGGGGACCCAACACCGGGGAGCTGTTTTTT. Amino acids: CASTHPIRGPNTGELFF.